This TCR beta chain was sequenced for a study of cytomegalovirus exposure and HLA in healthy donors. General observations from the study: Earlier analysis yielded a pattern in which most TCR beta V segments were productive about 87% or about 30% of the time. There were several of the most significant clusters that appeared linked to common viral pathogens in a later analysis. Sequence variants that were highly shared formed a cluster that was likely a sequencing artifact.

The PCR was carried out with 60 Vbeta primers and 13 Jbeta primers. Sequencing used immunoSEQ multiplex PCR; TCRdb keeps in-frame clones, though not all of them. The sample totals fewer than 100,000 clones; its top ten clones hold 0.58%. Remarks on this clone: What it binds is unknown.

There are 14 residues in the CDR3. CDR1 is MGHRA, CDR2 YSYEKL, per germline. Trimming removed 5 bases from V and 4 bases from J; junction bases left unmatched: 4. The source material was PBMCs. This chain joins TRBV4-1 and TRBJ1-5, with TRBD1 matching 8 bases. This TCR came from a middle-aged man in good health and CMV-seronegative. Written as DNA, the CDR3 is TGCGCCAGCAGCACGACAGGGGTGAATCAGCCCCAGCATTTT. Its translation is CASSTTGVNQPQHF.